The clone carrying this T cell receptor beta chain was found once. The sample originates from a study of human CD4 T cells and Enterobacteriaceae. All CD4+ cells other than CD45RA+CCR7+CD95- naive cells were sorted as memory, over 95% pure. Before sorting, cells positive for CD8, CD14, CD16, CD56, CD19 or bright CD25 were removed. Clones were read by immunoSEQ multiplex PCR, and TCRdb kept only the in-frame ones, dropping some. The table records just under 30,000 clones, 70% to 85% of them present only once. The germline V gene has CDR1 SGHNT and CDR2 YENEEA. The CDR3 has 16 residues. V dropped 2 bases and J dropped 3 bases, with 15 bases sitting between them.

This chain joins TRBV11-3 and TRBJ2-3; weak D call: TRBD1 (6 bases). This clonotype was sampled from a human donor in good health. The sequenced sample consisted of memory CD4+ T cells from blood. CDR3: CASSLRGTLATDTQYF. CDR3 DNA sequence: TGTGCCAGCAGCTTAAGAGGGACACTTGCGACAGATACGCAGTATTTT.